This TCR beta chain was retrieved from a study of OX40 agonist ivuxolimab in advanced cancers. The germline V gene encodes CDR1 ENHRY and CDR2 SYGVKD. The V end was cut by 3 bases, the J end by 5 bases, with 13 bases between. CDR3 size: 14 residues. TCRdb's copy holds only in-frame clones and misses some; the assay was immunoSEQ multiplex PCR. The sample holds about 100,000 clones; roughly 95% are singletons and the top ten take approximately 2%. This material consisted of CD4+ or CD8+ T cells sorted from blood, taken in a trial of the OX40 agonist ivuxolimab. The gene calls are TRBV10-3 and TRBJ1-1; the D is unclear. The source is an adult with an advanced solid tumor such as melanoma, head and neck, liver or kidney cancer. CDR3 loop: CAISDPAGRTEAFF. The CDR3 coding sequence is TGTGCCATCAGTGACCCCGCAGGTCGGACTGAAGCTTTCTTT.